What follows describes a single T cell receptor beta chain. Clones were read by immunoSEQ multiplex PCR, and TCRdb kept only the in-frame ones, dropping some. Found here are about 67,000 clones, 92% of them singletons; the top ten hold around 3%. The sample is drawn from a study of T cells after somatic rescue of genetic block. Germline CDR1 and CDR2: SNHLY and FYNNEI. The CDR3 sequence is 17 residues long. The V and J ends lost 7 bases and 2 bases, in that order; junction bases with no gene match: 15. The clonotype originates from a man aged 40-50 years. The chain is built from TRBV2 and TRBJ2-3, with TRBD2 identical over 7 bases. Sequencing was performed on peripheral blood mononuclear cells (PBMCs). The CDR3 DNA sequence: TGTGCCAGCATCACACTGGAATGGGGGGGTTACACAGATACGCAGTATTTT. This encodes CASITLEWGGYTDTQYF.